These 19 T cell receptor beta chains came from one sample sequenced in a study of CD8 T cells in ankylosing spondylitis. Study-level points and caveats: A motif of roughly eight highly homologous TCR beta variants was seen as apparently characteristic of ankylosing spondylitis blood.

TCRdb analysed the 5' RACE reads with MiXCR anew, one entry per CDR3 protein. The sample contains a few hundred thousand distinct CDR3 sequences, under 8.5% of which appear only once. No antigens are known for them. The sequencing sample was made of blood, either unsorted or a sorted T cell fraction (not recorded which). The receptors were gathered from a male donor with ankylosing spondylitis.

In its sample, this clonotype was seen many times. This sequence joins TRBV20-1 and TRBJ2-4; D uncertain. This CDR3 spans 15 amino acids. V gave up 4 bases and J gave up 0 bases, with 13 bases separating them. Germline values: CDR1 DFQATT, CDR2 SNEGSKA (reference sequence). Written as DNA, the CDR3 is TGCAGTGCTATAGAGGAAGGCGGAGCCAAAAACATTCAGTACTTC. Translating it yields CSAIEEGGAKNIQYF.

This clonotype was counted many times. The chain has TRBV27 and TRBJ1-5; tentative D call: TRBD1 (6 bases). The V and J ends lost 8 bases and 3 bases respectively, with 11 bases between them. Germline CDR1 reads MNHEY; CDR2 reads SMNVEV (reference sequence). The CDR3 covers 13 residues. DNA of the CDR3: TGTGCCAGCCGAGACAGGAACAATCAGCCCCAGCATTTT. Translated, it gives CASRDRNNQPQHF.

The rearrangement links TRBV19 to TRBJ1-1; 8 nucleotides agree with TRBD1. Unmatched junction bases numbered 10, after V lost 9 bases and J lost 4 bases. The length of the CDR3 is 14 residues. Per the germline V gene, CDR1 is LNHDA and CDR2 is SQIVND (reference sequence). The CDR3: CASSSVQGGTEAFF. CDR3 DNA sequence: TGTGCCAGCAGCTCCGTACAGGGGGGCACTGAAGCTTTCTTT.

The rearrangement links TRBV5-4 to TRBJ2-1, with 9 positions matching TRBD1. Germline V gene data show CDR1 as SGHNT and CDR2 as YYREEE (reference sequence). V was pared by 4 bases and J by 4 bases, with 6 bases of the junction left unmatched. The length of the CDR3 is 15 residues. The CDR3 reads CASSPGTGKYNEQFF. CDR3 sequence (DNA): TGTGCCAGCAGCCCTGGGACAGGGAAATACAATGAGCAGTTCTTC. Supplemented by reference TRBV5-4 and TRBJ2-1, the full variable domain reads ETGVTQSPTHLIKTRGQQVTLRCSSQSGHNTVSWYQQALGQGPQFIFQYYREEENGRGNFPPRFSGLQFPNYSSELNVNALELDDSALYLCASSPGTGKYNEQFFGPGTRLTVL.

This clonotype was seen many times. This chain links TRBV29-1 with TRBJ2-7; 11 bases match TRBD1. The V and J ends lost 4 bases and 4 bases, in that order; junction bases with no gene match: 9. Per the germline V gene, CDR1 is SQVTM and CDR2 is ANQGSEA. The CDR3 is made up of 15 amino acids. The CDR3 coding sequence is TGCAGCGTTGCCCCCACCGGGACAGGGGGATACGAGCAGTACTTC. Translated, it gives CSVAPTGTGGYEQYF.

The V call is TRBV15, the J call TRBJ2-1; D remains unclear. Trimming took 5 bases from V and 0 from J, leaving 5 bases between them. In germline, CDR1 is LNHNV, CDR2 YYDKDF (reference sequence). The CDR3 consists of 13 residues. The CDR3 DNA is TGTGCCACCAGCGAGCCCTCCTACAATGAGCAGTTCTTC. Encoded protein: CATSEPSYNEQFF.

The gene calls are TRBV20-1 and TRBJ2-3, with D maybe TRBD1 (5 bases). This CDR3 is built from 14 residues. V dropped 5 bases and J dropped 0 bases, with 12 bases sitting between them. From germline, CDR1 is DFQATT and CDR2 SNEGSKA (reference sequence). CDR3: CSAWGARSTDTQYF. The CDR3 bases are TGCAGTGCTTGGGGCGCACGTAGCACAGATACGCAGTATTTT.

This clonotype was detected many times. The gene calls are TRBV5-1 and TRBJ2-2, with unresolved D. The V end was cut by 0 bases, the J end by 0 bases, with 3 bases between. Germline V CDR1 and CDR2: SGHRS, YFSETQ. This CDR3 has 14 residues. The CDR3 sequence: CASSLDSNTGELFF. DNA for the CDR3: TGCGCCAGCAGCTTGGACTCGAACACCGGGGAGCTGTTTTTT.

The sample holds many counts of this clonotype. The chain couples TRBV20-1 to TRBJ1-5; no clear D gene. The germline V gene has CDR1 DFQATT and CDR2 SNEGSKA (reference sequence). The CDR3 contains 14 residues. Deletions cut 6 bases from V and 9 bases from J, with 21 bases between. The CDR3 region has the DNA TGCAGTGCAAATTCGGACTCCCGGTTCGGGCCCCAGCATTTT. Its translation: CSANSDSRFGPQHF.

This clonotype showed up many times. The gene calls are TRBV6-2 or TRBV6-3 and TRBJ2-3; 7 bases fit TRBD2. With 6 bases clipped from V and 0 bases from J, the junction kept 6 bases outside the gene matches. The CDR3 runs 15 residues. The germline CDR1 and CDR2 sequences are MNHEY and SVGEGT. The CDR3 protein is CASSLTSDSTDTQYF. The CDR3 bases are TGTGCCAGCAGCCTTACTAGCGATAGCACAGATACGCAGTATTTT.

This clonotype appeared many times. The chain has TRBV6-2 or TRBV6-3 and TRBJ1-5; unclear D gene. CDR3 length equals 13 residues. Germline CDR1 and CDR2: MNHEY and SVGEGT. Trimming took off 5 bases at V and 1 base at J, with 6 bases between the two ends. Written as DNA, the CDR3 is TGTGCCAGCAGTGGGCAAAGCAATCAGCCCCAGCATTTT. This codes for CASSGQSNQPQHF.

This rearrangement joins TRBV5-1 to TRBJ2-5; D is perhaps TRBD1 (6 bases). Germline CDR1 SGHRS, CDR2 YFSETQ. The CDR3 is 15 amino acids. V was trimmed by 5 bases and J by 2 bases, leaving 16 bases between them. In DNA, the CDR3 is TGCGCCAGCAGTAGTACTAGGGGGATACAAGAGACCCAGTACTTC. It yields the protein CASSSTRGIQETQYF. The whole variable domain, filled in from reference TRBV5-1 and TRBJ2-5, reads KAGVTQTPRYLIKTRGQQVTLSCSPISGHRSVSWYQQTPGQGLQFLFEYFSETQRNKGNFPGRFSGRQFSNSRSEMNVSTLELGDSALYLCASSSTRGIQETQYFGPGTRLLVL.

This clonotype was recorded at least ten times. The chain has TRBV12-3 or TRBV12-4 and TRBJ2-6; D is undetermined. This CDR3 comprises 11 residues. Deletions cut 7 bases from V and 10 bases from J, with 8 bases between. CDR3 sequence: CASIGLNVLTF. The CDR3 bases are TGTGCCAGCATAGGTTTAAACGTCCTGACTTTC.

The gene calls are TRBV29-1 and TRBJ2-1; 9 bases align to TRBD2. The CDR3 runs to 16 residues. V lost 7 bases and J lost 3; bases outside the gene matches: 13. From germline, CDR1 is SQVTM and CDR2 ANQGSEA. The CDR3 DNA reads TGCAGCGCCTCAGGTGGGGCTAGCGGGATCTACAATGAGCAGTTCTTC. This sequence encodes CSASGGASGIYNEQFF.

The V and J genes are TRBV30 and TRBJ1-5; D is undetermined. This CDR3 spans 12 amino acids. V shed 3 bases and J shed 13 bases, with 16 bases lying between them. CDR1 and CDR2 (germline): GTSNPN, SVGIG (reference sequence). CDR3 in amino acids: CAWSAGEGLQHF. The CDR3 bases are TGTGCCTGGAGCGCTGGGGAAGGGCTACAGCATTTT.

This clonotype was picked up a small number of times. The chain is built from TRBV10-3 and TRBJ2-3; D not resolved. Trimming removed 0 bases from V and 2 bases from J, with 6 bases in between. Per the germline V gene, CDR1 is ENHRY and CDR2 is SYGVKD. This CDR3 comprises 14 residues. The CDR3 spells CAISESVDTDTQYF. DNA for the CDR3: TGTGCCATCAGTGAGTCGGTCGACACAGATACGCAGTATTTT.

This clonotype was seen a few times. V is TRBV6-5 and J is TRBJ2-2, with D perhaps matching TRBD2 (5 bases). The germline V gene encodes CDR1 MNHEY and CDR2 SVGAGI. Trimming took 7 bases from V and 4 from J, leaving 19 bases between them. The CDR3 contains 16 residues. The CDR3 DNA follows: TGTGCCAGCATTTTGTCTCGAGGGTGGGGCACCGGGGAGCTGTTTTTT. Translation: CASILSRGWGTGELFF.

The chain recombines TRBV29-1 with TRBJ1-2; 8 nucleotides match TRBD1. The V gene's germline CDR1 is SQVTM and CDR2 ANQGSEA. Trimming removed 3 bases from V and 8 bases from J; junction bases left unmatched: 5. CDR3 length: 12 amino acids. As DNA, the CDR3 is TGCAGCGTTGAGGGACAGGCGCCCGGCTACACCTTC. Translation: CSVEGQAPGYTF.

The chain couples TRBV12-3 or TRBV12-4 to TRBJ1-6; 7 positions agree with TRBD1. This CDR3 is 14 amino acids long. V lost 5 bases and J lost 8; bases outside the gene matches: 6. The CDR3 protein is CASSPDREDSPLHF. The CDR3 DNA reads as TGTGCCAGCAGTCCCGACAGGGAGGATTCACCCCTCCACTTT.